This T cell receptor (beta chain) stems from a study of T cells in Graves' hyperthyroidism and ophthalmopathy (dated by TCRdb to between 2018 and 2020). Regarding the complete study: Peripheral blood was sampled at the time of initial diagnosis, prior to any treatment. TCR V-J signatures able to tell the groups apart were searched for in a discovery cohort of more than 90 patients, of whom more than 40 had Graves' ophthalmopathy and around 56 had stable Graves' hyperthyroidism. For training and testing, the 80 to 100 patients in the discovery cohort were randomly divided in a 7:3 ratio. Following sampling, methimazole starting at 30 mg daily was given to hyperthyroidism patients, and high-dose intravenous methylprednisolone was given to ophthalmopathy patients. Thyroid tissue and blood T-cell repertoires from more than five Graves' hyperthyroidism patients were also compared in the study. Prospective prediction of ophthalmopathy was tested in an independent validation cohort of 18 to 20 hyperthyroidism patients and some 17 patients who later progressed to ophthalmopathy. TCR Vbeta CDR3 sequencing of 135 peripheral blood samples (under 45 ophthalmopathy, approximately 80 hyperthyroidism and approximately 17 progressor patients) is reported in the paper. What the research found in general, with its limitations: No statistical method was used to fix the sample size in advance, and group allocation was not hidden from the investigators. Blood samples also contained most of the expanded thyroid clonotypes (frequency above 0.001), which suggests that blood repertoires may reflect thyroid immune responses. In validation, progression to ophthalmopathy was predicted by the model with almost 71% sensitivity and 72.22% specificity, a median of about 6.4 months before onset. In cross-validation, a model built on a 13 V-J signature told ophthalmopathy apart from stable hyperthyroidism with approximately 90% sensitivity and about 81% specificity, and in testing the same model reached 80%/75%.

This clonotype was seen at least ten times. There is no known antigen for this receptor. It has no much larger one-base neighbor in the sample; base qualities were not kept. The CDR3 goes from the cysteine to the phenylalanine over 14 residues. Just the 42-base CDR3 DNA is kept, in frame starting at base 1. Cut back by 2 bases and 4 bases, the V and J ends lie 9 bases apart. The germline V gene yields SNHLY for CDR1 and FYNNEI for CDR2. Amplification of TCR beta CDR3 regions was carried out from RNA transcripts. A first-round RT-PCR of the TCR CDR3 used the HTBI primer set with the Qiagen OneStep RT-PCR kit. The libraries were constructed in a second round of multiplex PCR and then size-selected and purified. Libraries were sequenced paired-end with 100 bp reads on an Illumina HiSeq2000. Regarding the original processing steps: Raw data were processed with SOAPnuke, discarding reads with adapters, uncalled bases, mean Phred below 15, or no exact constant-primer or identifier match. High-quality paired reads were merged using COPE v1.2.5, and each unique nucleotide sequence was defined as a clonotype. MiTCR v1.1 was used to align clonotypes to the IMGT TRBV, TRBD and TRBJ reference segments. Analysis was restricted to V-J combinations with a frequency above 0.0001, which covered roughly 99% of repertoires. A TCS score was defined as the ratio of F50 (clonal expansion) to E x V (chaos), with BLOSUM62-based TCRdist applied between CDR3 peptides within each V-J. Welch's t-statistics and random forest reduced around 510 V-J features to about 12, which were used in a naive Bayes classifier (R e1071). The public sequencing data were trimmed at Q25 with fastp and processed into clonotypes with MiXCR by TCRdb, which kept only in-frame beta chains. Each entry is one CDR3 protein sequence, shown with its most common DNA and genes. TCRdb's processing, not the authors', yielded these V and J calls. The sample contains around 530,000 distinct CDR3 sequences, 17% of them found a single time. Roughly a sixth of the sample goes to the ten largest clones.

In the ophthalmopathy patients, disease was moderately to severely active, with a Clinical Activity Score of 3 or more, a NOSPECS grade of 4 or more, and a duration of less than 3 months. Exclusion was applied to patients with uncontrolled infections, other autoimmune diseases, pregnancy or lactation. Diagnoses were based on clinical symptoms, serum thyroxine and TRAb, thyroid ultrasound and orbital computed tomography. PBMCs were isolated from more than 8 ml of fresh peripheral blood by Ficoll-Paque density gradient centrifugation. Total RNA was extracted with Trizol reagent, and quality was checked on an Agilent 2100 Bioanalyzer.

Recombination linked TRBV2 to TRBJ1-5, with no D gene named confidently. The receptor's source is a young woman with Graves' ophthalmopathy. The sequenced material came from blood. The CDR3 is CASSELADNQPQHF. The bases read TGTGCCAGCAGTGAATTGGCGGATAATCAGCCCCAGCATTTT.